These 28 T cell receptor beta chains originate from one sample sequenced in a study of blood T cells in healthy people across ages. Primed by a sample-barcoded 5' primer and a J-beta primer mix, a second PCR proceeded for roughly 7 to 12 cycles. TCRdb re-called the 5' RACE reads through MiXCR, storing one row per CDR3 protein. Altogether fewer than 1.5 million distinct CDR3 sequences are present, about 43% being singletons, with the ten largest covering approximately 7.9%. The sample was blood. These receptor sequences come from a woman aged 18-29 years in good health.

This rearrangement joins TRBV6-4 to TRBJ1-5; D unresolved. The CDR3 covers 17 residues. V was trimmed by 0 bases and J by 1 base, leaving 13 bases between them. CDR1 MRHNA and CDR2 SNTAGT come from the germline V gene. The CDR3 loop is CASSDSTVGRSNQPQHF. CDR3 sequence (DNA): TGTGCCAGCAGTGACTCGACGGTGGGGAGGAGCAATCAGCCCCAGCATTTT.

The chain joins TRBV9 to TRBJ2-7, with D perhaps assigned TRBD1 or TRBD2 (5 bases each). CDR1 and CDR2 (germline): SGDLS, YYNGEE. V was clipped by 7 bases and J by 3 bases, with 8 bases between them. The length of the CDR3 is 11 residues. This CDR3 is CASGGDYEQYF. In nucleotides, the CDR3 is TGTGCCAGCGGGGGAGACTACGAGCAGTACTTC. Based on the CDR3 plus reference TRBV9 and TRBJ2-7, the full variable domain is DSGVTQTPKHLITATGQRVTLRCSPRSGDLSVYWYQQSLDQGLQFLIQYYNGEERAKGNILERFSAQQFPDLHSELNLSSLELGDSALYFCASGGDYEQYFGPGTRLTVT.

As DNA, the CDR3 is TGTGCCAGCAGCTTAATGAGCGGGGGGTCCACAGATACGCAGTATTTT. Encoded protein: CASSLMSGGSTDTQYF. The chain recombines TRBV7-9 with TRBJ2-3; 9 bases fit TRBD2. Germline V gene sequence: CDR1 SEHNR, CDR2 FQNEAQ (reference sequence). The CDR3 spans 16 residues. V trimming: 2 bases; J trimming: 2 bases; junction bases outside the gene matches: 5.

This clonotype has only one observation. CDR3 sequence: CSARVVTSPQETQYF. The CDR3 DNA sequence: TGCAGTGCTAGAGTTGTAACCAGCCCTCAAGAGACCCAGTACTTC. V gene TRBV20-1 combines with J gene TRBJ2-5; unclear D gene. Trimming removed 1 base at V and 2 bases at J, with 14 bases between. The CDR3 consists of 15 residues. Germline assignment: CDR1 DFQATT and CDR2 SNEGSKA (reference sequence).

J is TRBJ2-7 and V is TRBV9; D not certain. From germline, CDR1 is SGDLS and CDR2 YYNGEE. V was cut by 4 bases and J by 7 bases, with 12 bases left in between. The CDR3 spans 12 residues. CDR3 coding DNA: TGTGCCAGCAGCCCCCCGCATGGAGAGCAGTACTTC. Encoded protein: CASSPPHGEQYF.

This clonotype was counted only a few times. This chain connects TRBV28 to TRBJ2-2; D gene ambiguous. V lost 1 base to trimming and J lost 5 bases, with 8 bases between them. Germline values: CDR1 MDHEN, CDR2 SYDVKM. The CDR3 runs 14 residues. In DNA, the CDR3 is TGTGCCAGCAGTTTATTTTACGATACCGGGGAGCTGTTTTTT. This sequence encodes CASSLFYDTGELFF.

The genes are TRBV5-1 and TRBJ2-1; D perhaps matches TRBD2 (6 bases). This CDR3 is 15 amino acids long. With 1 base removed from V and 5 bases from J, the gap between germline ends came to 13 bases. Germline V lookup: CDR1 SGHRS, CDR2 YFSETQ. CDR3 amino acids: CASSLMGLANNEQFF. DNA of the CDR3: TGCGCCAGCAGCTTGATGGGACTCGCAAACAATGAGCAGTTCTTC.

This clonotype occurred once. The chain has TRBV28 and TRBJ2-3; D is unclear. From germline, CDR1 is MDHEN and CDR2 SYDVKM. V was cut by 2 bases and J by 2 bases, with 8 bases left in between. The CDR3 totals 14 residues. CDR3 coding DNA: TGTGCCAGCAGTTTACCACATACCACAGATACGCAGTATTTT. Its translation: CASSLPHTTDTQYF. Together with reference TRBV28 and TRBJ2-3, the CDR3 gives the full variable domain: DVKVTQSSRYLVKRTGEKVFLECVQDMDHENMFWYRQDPGLGLRLIYFSYDVKMKEKGDIPEGYSVSREKKERFSLILESASTNQTSMYLCASSLPHTTDTQYFGPGTRLTVL.

The chain carries TRBV7-3 and TRBJ2-1; 7 bases map to TRBD1. This CDR3 has 15 amino acids. Germline V lookup: CDR1 SGHTA, CDR2 FQGTGA. V shed 2 bases and J 9 bases; nucleotides not matched to a gene: 10. The CDR3 DNA sequence: TGTGCCAGCAGCTTAGAGGGGGCAGGGGTGACTGAGCAGTTCTTC. It encodes CASSLEGAGVTEQFF.

The chain has TRBV7-8 and TRBJ2-3; no clear D. The CDR3 has 14 residues. V lost 6 bases and J lost 1, with 11 bases in between. CDR1 SGHVS and CDR2 FQNEAQ come from the germline V gene. This CDR3 is CASRRFGGTDTQYF. In nucleotides, the CDR3 is TGTGCCAGCAGGCGGTTTGGTGGCACAGATACGCAGTATTTT.

The chain has TRBV4-2 and TRBJ2-1; D is unresolved. Trimming removed 0 bases from V and 5 bases from J, with 14 bases in between. From germline, CDR1 is LGHNA and CDR2 YNFKEQ. The length of the CDR3 is 16 residues. This chain's CDR3 is CASSQDFADTNNEQFF. CDR3 in DNA: TGTGCCAGCAGCCAAGATTTCGCGGATACGAACAATGAGCAGTTCTTC.

The chain joins TRBV28 to TRBJ1-4; 9 bases are a match to TRBD1. The ends lost 2 bases at V and 7 bases at J; junction bases unmatched: 5. CDR3 length: 15 residues. CDR1 and CDR2 from the germline V gene are MDHEN and SYDVKM. CDR3 DNA: TGTGCCAGCAGTTTACTGACAGGGGGTGGTGAAAAACTGTTTTTT. Translation: CASSLLTGGGEKLFF.

The chain employs TRBV9 and TRBJ1-2; tentative D call: TRBD1 (6 bases). This CDR3 is 15 amino acids long. Between the trimmed V and J ends, which lost 4 bases and 2 bases, there was a span of 15 bases. Germline loops: CDR1 SGDLS, CDR2 YYNGEE. The CDR3 loop reads CASSQTGAGNYGYTF. CDR3 in DNA: TGTGCCAGCAGCCAGACAGGAGCGGGGAACTATGGCTACACCTTC.

This chain joins TRBV7-2 and TRBJ1-1; D is possibly TRBD1 (6 bases). The V gene's germline CDR1 is SGHTA and CDR2 FQGNSA. The CDR3 is 16 residues long. The V end lost 9 bases, the J end lost 0 bases, and 20 bases lay between the germline ends. The CDR3 sequence: CASSLDWGLMNTEAFF. The CDR3 coding sequence is TGTGCCAGTTCCCTCGATTGGGGGCTAATGAACACTGAAGCTTTCTTT.

The chain recombines TRBV6-5 with TRBJ2-1; D call uncertain. The CDR3 length is 12 residues. V was pared by 0 bases and J by 8 bases, with 5 bases between. CDR1 is MNHEY and CDR2 is SVGAGI in the germline V gene. The CDR3 nucleotides are TGTGCCAGCAGTTACTCTCTCGATGAGCAGTTCTTC. It encodes CASSYSLDEQFF.

The chain couples TRBV12-3 or TRBV12-4 to TRBJ1-2; D not certain. Trimming left V 4 bases short and J 4 bases short, with 10 bases between. The CDR3 extends over 13 amino acids. The CDR3 is CASSSGAAYGYTF. Written as DNA, the CDR3 is TGTGCCAGCAGTTCCGGAGCCGCCTATGGCTACACCTTC.

This clonotype came up many times. V and J are TRBV7-2 and TRBJ2-7; D is ambiguous. The CDR3 sequence is 12 residues long. Between the trimmed V and J ends, which lost 0 bases and 2 bases, there was a span of 2 bases. Germline V lookup: CDR1 SGHTA, CDR2 FQGNSA. CDR3 nucleotides: TGTGCCAGCAGCTTAGCTACCTACGAGCAGTACTTC. Translating it yields CASSLATYEQYF.

There are many counts of this clonotype. V usage is TRBV29-1 and J usage is TRBJ2-5, with 7 bases identical to TRBD1. This CDR3 has 12 residues. Trimming took 7 bases from V and 2 from J; bases not matched to a gene: 4. Germline CDR1 is SQVTM and CDR2 is ANQGSEA. The CDR3 DNA follows: TGCAGCGGGGGACAGCCTCAAGAGACCCAGTACTTC. Amino acid sequence: CSGGQPQETQYF.

This chain joins TRBV7-9 and TRBJ1-1; D is unresolved. The CDR3 has 13 amino acids. V lost 5 bases, J lost 1 base, and 8 bases lay in between. CDR1 is SEHNR, CDR2 FQNEAQ, per germline (reference sequence). The CDR3 sequence: CASSKVANTEAFF. As DNA, the CDR3 is TGTGCCAGCAGCAAGGTCGCGAACACTGAAGCTTTCTTT.

This rearrangement joins TRBV6-5 to TRBJ1-6; a possible D gene is TRBD1 (6 bases). The V end was cut by 0 bases, the J end by 7 bases, with 13 bases between. Germline V gives CDR1 MNHEY, CDR2 SVGAGI. The CDR3 consists of 16 residues. The CDR3 DNA reads as TGTGCCAGCAGTTACTCGGAGGCAGGGGTGAATTCACCCCTCCACTTT. Translation: CASSYSEAGVNSPLHF.

The chain joins TRBV20-1 to TRBJ2-2; 8 positions agree with TRBD2. The CDR3 runs to 15 residues. The germline CDR1 and CDR2 sequences are DFQATT and SNEGSKA (reference sequence). Trimming took 6 bases from V and 4 from J; bases not matched to a gene: 10. The CDR3: CSAQGAGGTTGELFF. DNA for the CDR3: TGCAGTGCGCAAGGTGCGGGAGGAACCACCGGGGAGCTGTTTTTT.

The V call is TRBV5-1, the J call TRBJ2-3, with 8 bases identical to TRBD2. The CDR3 consists of 16 residues. V was pared by 3 bases and J by 0 bases, with 6 bases of the junction left unmatched. Germline CDR1 SGHRS, CDR2 YFSETQ. CDR3 in amino acids: CASSSRLAISTDTQYF. Here the CDR3 DNA reads TGCGCCAGCAGCTCCAGACTAGCGATAAGCACAGATACGCAGTATTTT.

This clonotype has more than one count but fewer than ten. The chain employs TRBV12-3 or TRBV12-4 and TRBJ1-1, with D possibly TRBD1 on 6 matching bases. This CDR3 contains 14 residues. The V gene lost 3 bases and the J gene lost 6 bases, with 14 bases spanning the gap. The CDR3 DNA reads TGTGCCAGCAGTTTTCACAGGGAAGGCGCTGAAGCTTTCTTT. The encoded protein is CASSFHREGAEAFF.

The chain joins TRBV5-1 to TRBJ2-7; 8 bases match TRBD1. In germline, CDR1 is SGHRS, CDR2 YFSETQ. The CDR3 loop spans 15 amino acids. With 3 bases clipped from V and 2 bases from J, the junction kept 7 bases outside the gene matches. CDR3: CASSSGQGETYEQYF. The CDR3 nucleotides read TGCGCCAGCAGCTCTGGACAGGGAGAAACCTACGAGCAGTACTTC.

The genes are TRBV20-1 and TRBJ2-1; 8 bases match TRBD1. Germline V lookup: CDR1 DFQATT, CDR2 SNEGSKA (reference sequence). The length of the CDR3 is 15 residues. The trim removed 3 bases at V and 10 bases at J, leaving 14 bases unmatched. The CDR3, as DNA: TGCAGTGCTAGCTTTCCGGGACAGGAGGGCGGGGAGCAGTTCTTC. Its translation: CSASFPGQEGGEQFF.

This clonotype was seen only a few times. The chain carries TRBV7-9 and TRBJ2-1, with 9 bases identical to TRBD1. The CDR3 totals 16 residues. Germline CDR1 SEHNR, CDR2 FQNEAQ (reference sequence). Trimming took 5 bases from V and 8 from J; bases not matched to a gene: 13. CDR3 coding DNA: TGTGCCAGCAGCCACGAACAGGGGGCGGGTTCTTATGAGCAGTTCTTC. Residues: CASSHEQGAGSYEQFF.

The chain links TRBV7-3 to TRBJ2-1; D may be TRBD2 (6 bases). CDR1 and CDR2 from the germline V gene are SGHTA and FQGTGA. V was pared by 5 bases and J by 1 base, with 15 bases between. The CDR3 loop spans 16 amino acids. The CDR3: CASSLTGGTSYNEQFF. The CDR3 DNA follows: TGTGCCAGCAGCCTGACCGGCGGGACTTCCTACAATGAGCAGTTCTTC.

The chain combines TRBV7-9 with TRBJ1-5; 8 bases are a match to TRBD1. The trim removed 5 bases at V and 4 bases at J, leaving 7 bases unmatched. Germline V gene lookup returns CDR1 SEHNR and CDR2 FQNEAQ (reference sequence). The CDR3 has 15 residues. The CDR3 reads CASSPTDRANQPQHF. Written as DNA, the CDR3 is TGTGCCAGCAGCCCCACGGACAGGGCTAATCAGCCCCAGCATTTT.